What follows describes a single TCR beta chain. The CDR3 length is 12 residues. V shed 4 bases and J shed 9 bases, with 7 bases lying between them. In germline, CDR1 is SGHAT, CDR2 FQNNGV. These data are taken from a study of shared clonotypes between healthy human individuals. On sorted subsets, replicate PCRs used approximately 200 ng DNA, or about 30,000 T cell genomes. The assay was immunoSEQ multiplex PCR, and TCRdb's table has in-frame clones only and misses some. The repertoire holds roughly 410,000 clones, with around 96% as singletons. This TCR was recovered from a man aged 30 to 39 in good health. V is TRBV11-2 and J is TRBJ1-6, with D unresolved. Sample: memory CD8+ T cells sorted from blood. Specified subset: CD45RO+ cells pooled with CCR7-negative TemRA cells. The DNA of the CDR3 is TGTGCCAGCAGCTCGCAAAGTTCACCCCTCCACTTT. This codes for CASSSQSSPLHF. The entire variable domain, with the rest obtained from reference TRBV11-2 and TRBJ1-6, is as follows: EAGVAQSPRYKIIEKRQSVAFWCNPISGHATLYWYQQILGQGPKLLIQFQNNGVVDDSQLPKDRFSAERLKGVDSTLKIQPAKLEDSAVYLCASSSQSSPLHFGNGTRLTVT.